The 31 T cell receptor beta chains below all came from one sample that was sequenced in a study of blood T cell repertoires in COVID-19. Profiled with immunoSEQ multiplex PCR; TCRdb holds only in-frame clones, not every one. The table shows a few hundred thousand clones, with 90% occurring only once. The source material was peripheral blood. All receptors derive from an older woman with COVID-19, enrolled during active disease.

This clone was recorded a few times. CDR3 region: CASSLLTGLYGYTF. CDR3 sequence (DNA): TGTGCCAGCAGTCTACTCACAGGGCTCTATGGCTACACCTTC. The genes are TRBV28 and TRBJ1-2; D possibly corresponds to TRBD1 (6 bases). The V and J ends lost 5 bases and 4 bases respectively, with 14 bases between them. The CDR3 covers 14 residues. CDR1 is MDHEN and CDR2 is SYDVKM in the germline V gene.

The rearrangement joins TRBV6-5 to TRBJ1-5; tentative D call: TRBD1 (6 bases). CDR1 MNHEY and CDR2 SVGAGI come from the germline V gene. CDR3 length equals 15 residues. Trimming stripped 0 bases from V and 8 bases from J, with 14 bases between. CDR3 sequence (DNA): TGTGCCAGCAGTTACTCGGGGGGGGGCGAGGAGCCCCAGCATTTT. It specifies CASSYSGGGEEPQHF.

The chain combines TRBV10-3 with TRBJ1-5; D unclear. V was clipped by 6 bases and J by 4 bases, with 10 bases between them. This CDR3 is 13 amino acids long. Germline values: CDR1 ENHRY, CDR2 SYGVKD. The CDR3 sequence is CAIRAQWNQPQHF. The CDR3 DNA follows: TGTGCCATCAGGGCCCAGTGGAATCAGCCCCAGCATTTT.

This sequence joins TRBV3-1 (or the pseudogene TRBV3-2) and TRBJ1-2; D remains unclear. CDR3 length equals 12 residues. In germline, CDR1 is LGHDT, CDR2 YNNKEL (reference sequence). With 0 bases removed from V and 10 bases from J, the gap between germline ends came to 9 bases. The CDR3 sequence: CASSQDLRSYTF. CDR3 nucleotides: TGTGCCAGCAGCCAAGATCTGCGGTCCTACACCTTC.

The genes are TRBV4-2 and TRBJ1-4; 9 positions agree with TRBD1. The CDR3 extends over 15 amino acids. CDR1 and CDR2 (germline): LGHNA, YNFKEQ. The trim removed 1 base at V and 5 bases at J, leaving 2 bases unmatched. CDR3 nucleotides: TGTGCCAGCAGCCAAGCGGGACAGGGAAATGAAAAACTGTTTTTT. This encodes CASSQAGQGNEKLFF.

The chain joins TRBV6-5 to TRBJ2-1, with 11 bases matching TRBD1. The CDR3 has 14 residues. V trimming: 8 bases; J trimming: 4 bases; junction bases outside the gene matches: 4. Germline V gene sequence: CDR1 MNHEY, CDR2 SVGAGI. Here the CDR3 DNA reads TGTGCCAGCTTGGACAGGGGGCAATACAATGAGCAGTTCTTC. Translation gives CASLDRGQYNEQFF.

The CDR3 bases are TGTGCCAGTAGTTTTAGACAGGACACTGAAGCTTTCTTT. It is translated as CASSFRQDTEAFF. The J gene is TRBJ1-1, the V gene TRBV19; the D gene is possibly TRBD1 (6 bases). Germline values: CDR1 LNHDA, CDR2 SQIVND (reference sequence). Between the trimmed V and J ends, which lost 5 bases and 3 bases, there was a span of 10 bases. There are 13 residues in the CDR3.

This chain connects TRBV20-1 to TRBJ1-4; D gene ambiguous. Germline V gene sequence: CDR1 DFQATT, CDR2 SNEGSKA (reference sequence). The CDR3 runs 14 residues. Trimming took off 3 bases at V and 0 bases at J, with 8 bases between the two ends. This CDR3 reads CSASSYATNEKLFF. The DNA of the CDR3 is TGCAGTGCTAGTAGCTATGCAACTAATGAAAAACTGTTTTTT.

The V gene is TRBV7-9, the J gene TRBJ2-3; 8 nucleotides match TRBD2. Germline V CDR1 and CDR2: SEHNR, FQNEAQ (reference sequence). The V segment lost 5 bases and the J segment 6 bases; nucleotides outside the gene matches: 10. There are 15 residues in the CDR3. The chain's CDR3 is CASSQVSGGADTQYF. DNA for the CDR3: TGTGCCAGCAGCCAGGTTTCCGGGGGGGCGGATACGCAGTATTTT.

The chain links TRBV10-3 to TRBJ1-2; D not resolved. The CDR3 spans 14 residues. The germline gives CDR1 ENHRY, CDR2 SYGVKD. V lost 7 bases to trimming and J lost 4 bases, with 16 bases between them. The CDR3 is CAITDGSSSYGYTF. Here the CDR3 DNA reads TGTGCCATCACCGATGGCAGTTCAAGCTATGGCTACACCTTC.

The chain couples TRBV3-1 (or the pseudogene TRBV3-2) to TRBJ2-1, with unresolved D. Between the trimmed V and J ends, which lost 1 base and 5 bases, there was a span of 9 bases. This CDR3 contains 14 residues. Germline-derived CDR1 and CDR2 are LGHDT and YNNKEL (reference sequence). CDR3 DNA sequence: TGTGCCAGCAGCCAAGGGGCCCTGGACAATGAGCAGTTCTTC. Translated: CASSQGALDNEQFF.

This clone was detected a few times. The chain couples TRBV12-3 or TRBV12-4 to TRBJ1-2, with TRBD1 as a possible D gene (6 bases). The germline V and J ends were trimmed by 6 bases and 2 bases, with 10 bases remaining between them. This CDR3 contains 13 residues. The CDR3 DNA is TGTGCCAGCAGCCATGGACAGAACTATGGCTACACCTTC. Translation: CASSHGQNYGYTF.

The rearrangement uses TRBV7-6 and TRBJ2-3, with 9 bases matching TRBD2. In germline, CDR1 is SGHVS, CDR2 FNYEAQ. V lost 0 bases and J lost 0; bases outside the gene matches: 10. This CDR3 contains 19 residues. The CDR3 bases are TGTGCCAGCAGCTTAGCGGTCGGGCTAGCGGGGACTAGCACAGATACGCAGTATTTT. This codes for CASSLAVGLAGTSTDTQYF.

V is TRBV6-5 and J is TRBJ1-3; maybe TRBD1 (5 bases). Trimming removed 6 bases from V and 0 bases from J, with 12 bases in between. This CDR3 is built from 15 residues. Germline V CDR1 and CDR2: MNHEY, SVGAGI. The CDR3: CASRPSQGSGNTIYF. Written as DNA, the CDR3 is TGTGCCAGCAGGCCCTCCCAGGGCTCTGGAAACACCATATATTTT.

J is TRBJ1-4 and V is TRBV7-9, with D hard to call. Trimming cost V 5 bases and J 4 bases, with 14 bases left between them. CDR1 is SEHNR, CDR2 FQNEAQ, per germline (reference sequence). The CDR3 is made up of 15 amino acids. The CDR3 DNA sequence: TGTGCCAGCAGCGCCGGGAAGTGGGGTAATGAAAAACTGTTTTTT. This translates into CASSAGKWGNEKLFF.

The chain uses TRBV20-1 and TRBJ2-7; D is perhaps TRBD1 (5 bases). Germline V CDR1 and CDR2: DFQATT, SNEGSKA (reference sequence). V lost 3 bases and J 3 bases, leaving 21 bases between the germline ends. The CDR3 runs 16 residues. The CDR3 region has the DNA TGCAGTGCTAGTCTACCTTCTGGGCAGGGTATCTACGAGCAGTACTTC. As protein: CSASLPSGQGIYEQYF.

V is TRBV5-6 and J is TRBJ1-2, with D uncertain. The CDR3 contains 16 residues. V was pared by 3 bases and J by 1 base, with 16 bases between. The germline gives CDR1 SGHDT, CDR2 YYEEEE. CDR3 coding DNA: TGTGCCAGCAGCTCGATGACTGAGACCGTTAACTATGGCTACACCTTC. Translation: CASSSMTETVNYGYTF.

V usage is TRBV11-3 and J usage is TRBJ1-1; D call uncertain. The CDR3 covers 13 residues. V was clipped by 6 bases and J by 5 bases, with 13 bases between them. The V gene's germline CDR1 is SGHNT and CDR2 YENEEA. CDR3 protein: CASSRIRGTEAFF. DNA for the CDR3: TGTGCCAGCAGTAGGATCCGGGGAACTGAAGCTTTCTTT.

The genes are TRBV11-2 and TRBJ1-2, with D possibly TRBD1 on 6 matching bases. This CDR3 is built from 13 residues. Germline CDR1 and CDR2: SGHAT and FQNNGV. Deletions cut 1 base from V and 9 bases from J, with 12 bases between. The CDR3 protein is CASSLGGRGSYTF. The CDR3 bases are TGTGCCAGCAGCTTAGGCGGCAGGGGTAGCTACACCTTC.

The V call is TRBV18, the J call TRBJ1-1; TRBD1 aligns across 7 bases. Germline V gives CDR1 KGHSH, CDR2 LQKENI. V dropped 2 bases and J dropped 4; count of bases not matched to a gene: 4. The CDR3 runs 14 residues. This chain's CDR3 is CASSPDRAATEAFF. The CDR3 nucleotides are TGTGCCAGCTCACCAGACAGGGCCGCCACTGAAGCTTTCTTT.

On this clone: At one end the junction does not follow the germline gene, possibly because of a read error. This chain links TRBV4-3 with TRBJ1-4; 12 bases are a match to TRBD1. This CDR3 region has 15 residues. Germline CDR1 reads LGHNA; CDR2 reads YSLEER. CDR3 residues: CASSQDGSGQGAPRF. The CDR3 region has the DNA TGCGCCAGCAGCCAAGATGGGTCGGGACAGGGGGCCCCCCGTTTT.

The chain couples TRBV12-3 or TRBV12-4 to TRBJ2-5; maybe TRBD2 (5 bases). Trimming removed 3 bases from V and 3 bases from J, with 8 bases in between. The CDR3 loop spans 13 amino acids. The CDR3 DNA sequence: TGTGCCAGCAGTTTTGCGGGTAAAGAGACCCAGTACTTC. Protein product: CASSFAGKETQYF.

The chain is built from TRBV6-1 and TRBJ1-1; D is uncertain. The CDR3 consists of 13 residues. Germline V gene data show CDR1 as MNHNS and CDR2 as SASEGT. V was clipped by 1 base and J by 2 bases, with 5 bases between them. CDR3 coding DNA: TGTGCCAGCAGTGAAGTCAGTAACACTGAAGCTTTCTTT. This sequence encodes CASSEVSNTEAFF.

The gene calls are TRBV5-8 and TRBJ2-5; 8 nucleotides line up with TRBD2. V shed 3 bases and J 2 bases; nucleotides not matched to a gene: 6. Germline CDR1 and CDR2: SGHTS and YDEGEE. The CDR3 has 15 residues. The chain's CDR3 is CASSYQAGVQETQYF. Here the CDR3 DNA reads TGTGCCAGCAGCTATCAAGCGGGGGTACAAGAGACCCAGTACTTC.

The chain recombines TRBV10-1 with TRBJ2-2, with 11 bases lining up with TRBD1. The CDR3 has 20 amino acids. V trimming: 0 bases; J trimming: 3 bases; junction bases outside the gene matches: 12. Germline-derived CDR1 and CDR2 are WNHNN and SYGVQD (reference sequence). CDR3 loop: CASSESRIGQGAFDTGELFF. CDR3 in DNA: TGCGCCAGCAGTGAGTCGAGGATAGGACAGGGGGCGTTTGACACCGGGGAGCTGTTTTTT.

The chain employs TRBV5-1 and TRBJ1-1, with a possible D match to TRBD1 (6 bases). The CDR3 runs 15 residues. Trimming took off 3 bases at V and 0 bases at J, with 12 bases between the two ends. Germline V lookup: CDR1 SGHRS, CDR2 YFSETQ. The chain's CDR3 is CASSSLQGLNTEAFF. CDR3 DNA: TGCGCCAGCAGCTCACTACAGGGATTGAACACTGAAGCTTTCTTT.

This clone was seen only once. The rearrangement links TRBV27 to TRBJ1-1, with TRBD1 matching over 9 bases. The V segment lost 5 bases and the J segment 4 bases; nucleotides outside the gene matches: 8. There are 15 residues in the CDR3. Germline-derived CDR1 and CDR2 are MNHEY and SMNVEV (reference sequence). CDR3 sequence: CASSPWDREATEAFF. The CDR3 bases are TGTGCCAGCAGTCCCTGGGACAGGGAAGCCACTGAAGCTTTCTTT.

The J gene is TRBJ1-1, the V gene TRBV7-2; no reliable D call. Trimming removed 5 bases at V and 1 base at J, with 8 bases between. The CDR3 is made up of 13 amino acids. Germline assignment: CDR1 SGHTA and CDR2 FQGNSA. CDR3 in amino acids: CASSRGPNTEAFF. In DNA form, the CDR3 reads TGTGCCAGCAGCCGAGGGCCGAACACTGAAGCTTTCTTT.

V gene TRBV5-1 combines with J gene TRBJ2-1; 7 bases match TRBD2. The CDR3 consists of 13 residues. With V trimmed by 3 bases and J by 8 bases, 5 bases remained unmatched. The germline V gene encodes CDR1 SGHRS and CDR2 YFSETQ. For the CDR3, the DNA is TGCGCCAGCAGCTCGACGGGGGGTTATGAGCAGTTCTTC. This translates into CASSSTGGYEQFF.

Comments on this clone: Other nucleotide sequences from this sample produce the same CDR3. The chain links TRBV19 to TRBJ1-3; D ambiguous. The V gene lost 5 bases and the J gene lost 7 bases, with 9 bases spanning the gap. CDR3 length: 12 amino acids. From germline, CDR1 is LNHDA and CDR2 SQIVND (reference sequence). CDR3 protein: CASSLSGNTIYF. The DNA for the CDR3 is TGTGCCAGTAGTTTGTCGGGGAACACCATATATTTT.

This chain joins TRBV6-2 or TRBV6-3 and TRBJ1-4; 10 nucleotides line up with TRBD1. The CDR3 length is 15 residues. The V gene's germline CDR1 is MNHEY and CDR2 SVGEGT. Trimming at V came to 5 bases and at J to 4 bases, leaving 4 bases not matched to a gene. CDR3 loop: CASSRQGAFNEKLFF. The CDR3 DNA sequence: TGTGCCAGCAGTCGACAGGGGGCCTTTAATGAAAAACTGTTTTTT.